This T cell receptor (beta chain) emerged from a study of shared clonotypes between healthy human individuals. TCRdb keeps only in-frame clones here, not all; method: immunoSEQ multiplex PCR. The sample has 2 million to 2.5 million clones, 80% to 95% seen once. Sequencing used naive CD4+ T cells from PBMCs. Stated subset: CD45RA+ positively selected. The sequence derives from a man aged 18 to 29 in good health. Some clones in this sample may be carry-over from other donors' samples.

The CDR3 DNA is TGTGCTAGTGGTTTGGTACTGTCCGGCAGGGTAACTGAAGCTTTCTTT. It is translated as CASGLVLSGRVTEAFF. This chain uses TRBV12-5 with TRBJ1-1, with D perhaps matching TRBD1 (5 bases). V shed 0 bases and J shed 5 bases, with 16 bases lying between them. The germline V gene has CDR1 LGHNT and CDR2 FRNRAP. This CDR3 comprises 16 residues.